This TCR beta chain emerged from a study of T-cell memory formation after mild COVID-19. Study summary: Largely, the TCR clusters proved donor specific.

Whole-study findings and limits: Pre-infection memory carried some responding clones, suggesting that cross-reactive memory joined. Clones contracting over day 15 to 85 were CD4/CD8 balanced, with later expanders leaning CD4+.

V was clipped by 4 bases and J by 4 bases, with 19 bases between them. CDR3 length: 16 residues. The germline gives CDR1 MNHEY, CDR2 SMNVEV (reference sequence). TCRdb processed the 5' RACE reads anew with MiXCR; each CDR3 protein has one entry. The sample lists 450,000 to 700,000 distinct CDR3 sequences; under 20% were seen once. With respect to this clonotype: Its matching antigen is unknown.

The V call is TRBV27, the J call TRBJ2-5; D perhaps matches TRBD1 (5 bases). The sequencing sample was made of PBMCs or a T cell subset sorted from them (not recorded which). This TCR came from an adult woman who had mild COVID-19 (a few samples of this study predate the infection). Cell type and time point are not known. CDR3 DNA sequence: TGTGCCAGCAGTTCCAAGCAGGGTGGGTCATTAGAGACCCAGTACTTC. Protein sequence: CASSSKQGGSLETQYF.